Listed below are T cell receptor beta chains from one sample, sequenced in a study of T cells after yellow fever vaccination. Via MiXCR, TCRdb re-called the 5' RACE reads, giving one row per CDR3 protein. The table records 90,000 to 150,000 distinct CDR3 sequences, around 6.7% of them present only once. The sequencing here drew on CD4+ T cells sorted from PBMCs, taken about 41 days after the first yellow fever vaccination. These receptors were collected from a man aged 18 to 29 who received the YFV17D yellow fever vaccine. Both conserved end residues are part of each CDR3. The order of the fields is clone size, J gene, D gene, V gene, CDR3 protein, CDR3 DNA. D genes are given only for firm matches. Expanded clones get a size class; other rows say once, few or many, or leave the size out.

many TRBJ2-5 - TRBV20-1 CSVGSRRETQYF TGCAGTGTCGGGTCGCGGCGGGAGACCCAGTACTTC
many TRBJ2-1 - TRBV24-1 CATRSGGNEQFF TGTGCCACCAGGTCCGGGGGCAATGAGCAGTTCTTC
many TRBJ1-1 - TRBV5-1 CASSFNLNTEAFF TGCGCCAGCAGCTTCAATTTGAACACTGAAGCTTTCTTT
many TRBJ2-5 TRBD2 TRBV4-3 CASSQDLSGGQETQYF TGCGCCAGCAGCCAAGACTTGAGCGGGGGCCAAGAGACCCAGTACTTC
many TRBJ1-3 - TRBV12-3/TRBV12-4 CASSQGYTGNTIYF TGTGCCAGCAGTCAGGGTTATACTGGAAACACCATATATTTT
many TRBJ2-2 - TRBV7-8 CASSYIEEVGELFF TGTGCCAGCAGCTATATCGAGGAAGTCGGGGAGCTGTTTTTT
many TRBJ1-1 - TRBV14 CASSQSTARRTEAFF TGTGCCAGCAGCCAATCCACCGCAAGGAGGACTGAAGCTTTCTTT
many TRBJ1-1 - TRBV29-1 CSVSWAGNTEAFF TGCAGCGTGTCTTGGGCCGGTAACACTGAAGCTTTCTTT
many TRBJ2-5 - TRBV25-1 CASSERWSPAETQYF TGTGCCAGCAGTGAAAGATGGTCTCCCGCGGAGACCCAGTACTTC
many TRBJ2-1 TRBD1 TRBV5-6 CASSLKDRVTNEQFF TGTGCCAGCAGCTTGAAGGACAGGGTCACCAATGAGCAGTTCTTC
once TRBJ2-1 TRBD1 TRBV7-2 CASSLGPDRGRYNEQFF TGTGCCAGCAGCTTAGGCCCGGACAGGGGGCGGTACAATGAGCAGTTCTTC
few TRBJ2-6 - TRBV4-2 CASSQPDRDLSSGANVLTF TGTGCCAGCAGCCAACCCGACAGGGACTTATCCTCTGGGGCCAACGTCCTGACTTTC
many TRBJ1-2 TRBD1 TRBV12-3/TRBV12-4 CASSVRGNYGYTF TGTGCCAGCAGCGTCAGGGGGAACTATGGCTACACCTTC
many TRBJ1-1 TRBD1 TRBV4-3 CASSHRQGRGEAFF TGCGCCAGCAGCCACCGACAGGGGCGAGGTGAAGCTTTCTTT
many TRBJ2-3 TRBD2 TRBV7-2 CASSPFGGGSTDTQYF TGTGCCAGCAGCCCATTTGGCGGGGGGAGCACAGATACGCAGTATTTT
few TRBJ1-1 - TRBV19 CASSIRGTLNTEAFF TGTGCCAGTAGTATCCGGGGGACTTTGAACACTGAAGCTTTCTTT
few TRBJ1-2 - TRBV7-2 CASLPQVFNYGYTF TGTGCCAGTTTACCCCAGGTTTTTAACTATGGCTACACCTTC
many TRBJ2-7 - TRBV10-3 CAISESTRGRRTNF TGTGCCATCAGTGAGTCGACTCGGGGACGGAGGACGAACTTC
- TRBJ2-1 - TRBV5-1 CASSLGGLSSYNEQFF TGCGCCAGCAGCTTGGGCGGGTTGAGCTCCTACAATGAGCAGTTCTTC
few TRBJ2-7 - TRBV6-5 CASRKGIYEQYF TGTGCCAGCCGAAAGGGCATCTACGAGCAGTACTTC
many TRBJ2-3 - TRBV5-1 CASSLVRGADGTDTQYF TGCGCCAGCAGCTTGGTCCGGGGGGCTGATGGCACAGATACGCAGTATTTT
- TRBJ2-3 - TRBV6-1 CASLTGLGTDTQYF TGTGCCAGCCTTACAGGATTAGGGACAGATACGCAGTATTTT
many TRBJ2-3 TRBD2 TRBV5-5 CASSFLAGGTDTQYF TGTGCCAGCAGCTTCCTAGCGGGGGGCACAGATACGCAGTATTTT
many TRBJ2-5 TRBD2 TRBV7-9 CASRPGLAGGYQETQYF TGTGCCAGCAGACCTGGACTAGCGGGGGGGTACCAAGAGACCCAGTACTTC
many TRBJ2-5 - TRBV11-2 CASSLDGPSQTQYF TGTGCCAGCAGCTTAGACGGACCCTCTCAGACCCAGTACTTC
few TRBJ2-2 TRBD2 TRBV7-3 CASSFTSVTGELFF TGTGCCAGCAGCTTTACTAGCGTCACCGGGGAGCTGTTTTTT
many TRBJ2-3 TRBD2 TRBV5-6 CASSLIALAGYRDTQYF TGTGCCAGCAGCTTGATCGCGCTAGCGGGGTATAGAGATACGCAGTATTTT
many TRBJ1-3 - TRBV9 CASSVEGFGNTIYF TGTGCCAGCAGCGTAGAGGGCTTTGGAAACACCATATATTTT
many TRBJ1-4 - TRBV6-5 CASSYSATTNEKLFF TGTGCCAGCAGTTACAGTGCAACAACTAATGAAAAACTGTTTTTT
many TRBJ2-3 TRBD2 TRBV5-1 CASSSGTSSIF TGCGCCAGCAGCTCCGGGACTAGCTCGATTTTT
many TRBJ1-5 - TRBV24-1 CATSDPGRNQPQHF TGTGCCACCAGTGATCCAGGGAGAAATCAGCCCCAGCATTTT
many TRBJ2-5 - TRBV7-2 CASSLANFQETQYF TGTGCCAGCAGCTTAGCGAACTTTCAAGAGACCCAGTACTTC
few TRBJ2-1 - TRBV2 CASRNDRTEQFF TGTGCCAGCAGAAACGACAGAACTGAGCAGTTCTTC
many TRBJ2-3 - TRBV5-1 CASSLARGTEGPDTQYF TGCGCCAGCAGCTTGGCCCGGGGGACGGAGGGCCCAGATACGCAGTATTTT
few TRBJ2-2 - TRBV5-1 CASSFGQNTGELFF TGCGCCAGCAGCTTTGGGCAGAACACCGGGGAGCTGTTTTTT
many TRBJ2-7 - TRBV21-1 CASQTGPVYEQYF TGTGCCAGCCAGACAGGCCCTGTGTACGAGCAGTACTTC
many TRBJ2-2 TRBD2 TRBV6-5 CASSTSGGAHTGELFF TGTGCCAGCAGCACTAGCGGGGGGGCCCATACCGGGGAGCTGTTTTTT
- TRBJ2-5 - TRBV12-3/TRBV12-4 CASSPQVGQETQYF TGTGCCAGCAGCCCCCAAGTGGGCCAAGAGACCCAGTACTTC
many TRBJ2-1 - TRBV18 CASSPPTRGGEQFF TGTGCCAGCTCACCACCCACTAGGGGGGGTGAGCAGTTCTTC
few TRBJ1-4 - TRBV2 CASGRQATNEKLFF TGTGCCAGCGGACGACAGGCAACTAATGAAAAACTGTTTTTT
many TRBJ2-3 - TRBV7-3 CASSEQGGQDTQYF TGTGCCAGCAGCGAGCAAGGGGGGCAAGATACGCAGTATTTT
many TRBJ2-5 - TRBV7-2 CASSLYQETQYF TGTGCCAGCAGCCTGTACCAAGAGACCCAGTACTTC
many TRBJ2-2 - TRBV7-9 CASSPDGPGELFF TGTGCCAGCAGCCCAGACGGACCGGGGGAGCTGTTTTTT
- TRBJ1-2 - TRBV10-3 CAISESLAIGGYTF TGTGCCATCAGTGAGTCATTGGCTATCGGAGGCTACACCTTC
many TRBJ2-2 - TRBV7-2 CASSLARGTGELFF TGTGCCAGCAGCTTAGCGCGGGGTACCGGGGAGCTGTTTTTT
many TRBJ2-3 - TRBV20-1 CSASLAADTQYF TGCAGTGCTAGTCTGGCAGCAGATACGCAGTATTTT
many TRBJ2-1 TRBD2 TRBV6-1 CASSPLAGVGLGNEQFF TGTGCCAGCAGCCCGCTAGCGGGGGTAGGCCTTGGCAATGAGCAGTTCTTC
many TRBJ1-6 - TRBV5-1 CASSFLGASPLHF TGCGCCAGCAGCTTTCTGGGAGCATCACCCCTCCACTTT
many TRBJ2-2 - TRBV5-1 CASSQIGSGELFF TGCGCCAGCAGCCAAATAGGTTCGGGGGAGCTGTTTTTT
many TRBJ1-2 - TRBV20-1 CSAPGWGGYTF TGCAGTGCTCCTGGGTGGGGTGGCTACACCTTC
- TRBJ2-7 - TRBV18 CASSPLPGGEQYF TGTGCCAGCTCACCACTCCCAGGCGGCGAGCAGTACTTC
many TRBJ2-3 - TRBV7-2 CASSSHRGPDTQYF TGTGCCAGCAGCTCCCACCGGGGCCCAGATACGCAGTATTTT
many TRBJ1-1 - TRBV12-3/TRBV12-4 CASSQRIHTEAFF TGTGCCAGCAGTCAGAGGATCCATACTGAAGCTTTCTTT
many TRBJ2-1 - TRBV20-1 CSAPPWPPPSYNEQFF TGCAGTGCCCCACCCTGGCCTCCTCCTTCCTACAATGAGCAGTTCTTC
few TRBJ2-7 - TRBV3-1 CASSQTSWAVEQYF TGTGCCAGCAGCCAAACATCGTGGGCGGTCGAGCAGTACTTC